This TCR beta chain was found in a study of technical replicates of blood from a handful of donors. CDR1 and CDR2 from the germline V gene are MNHEY and SMNVEV (reference sequence). V lost 7 bases to trimming and J lost 4 bases, with 19 bases between them. The CDR3 length is 16 residues. The assay was immunoSEQ multiplex PCR, and TCRdb's table has in-frame clones only and misses some. Here the sample spans approximately 100,000 clones, nearly 96% being singletons. The rearrangement links TRBV27 to TRBJ2-2, with a tentative D call TRBD2 (5 bases). Sample: T cells isolated from PBMCs. The receptor's source is a human donor in good health. CDR3 sequence: CASTTLLREATGELFF. DNA for the CDR3: TGTGCCAGCACCACGTTGTTGAGGGAAGCCACCGGGGAGCTGTTTTTT.